Presented here are 27 T cell receptor beta chains from one specimen sequenced in a study of early T cells in non-severe SARS-CoV-2 infection. TCRdb reprocessed the 5' RACE reads via MiXCR and lists one record per CDR3 protein. The sample contains over 85,000 distinct CDR3 sequences, around 12% of which appear only once. The specimen comprised whole blood, sampled at baseline. All receptors come from an adult who was a healthcare worker with PCR-confirmed SARS-CoV-2 infection or an uninfected control (not recorded which).

This clonotype was observed a handful of times. The CDR3 loop reads CASSLPGIAQYF. CDR3 coding DNA: TGTGCCAGCAGTTTACCAGGTATTGCGCAGTATTTT. The V gene is TRBV28, the J gene TRBJ2-3; D is undetermined. Deletions cut 2 bases from V and 10 bases from J, with 10 bases between. The CDR3 contains 12 residues. Germline lookup yields CDR1 MDHEN and CDR2 SYDVKM.

The chain couples TRBV11-3 to TRBJ2-1; TRBD2 matches 7 bases. The CDR3 sequence is 15 residues long. Germline lookup yields CDR1 SGHNT and CDR2 YENEEA. The V gene end was trimmed by 3 bases and the J gene end by 5 bases; junction bases not matched to a gene: 7. The chain's CDR3 is CASSFRQGGNNEQFF. Written as DNA, the CDR3 is TGTGCCAGCAGCTTTCGGCAGGGAGGGAACAATGAGCAGTTCTTC. Full variable domain (remainder filled in from reference TRBV11-3 and TRBJ2-1): EAGVVQSPRYKIIEKKQPVAFWCNPISGHNTLYWYLQNLGQGPELLIRYENEEAVDDSQLPKDRFSAERLKGVDSTLKIQPAELGDSAVYLCASSFRQGGNNEQFFGPGTRLTVL.

The chain carries TRBV5-1 and TRBJ1-1, with D maybe TRBD1 (5 bases). V dropped 0 bases and J dropped 1 base, with 10 bases sitting between them. Germline-derived CDR1 and CDR2 are SGHRS and YFSETQ. The CDR3 has 15 amino acids. The CDR3 DNA reads TGCGCCAGCAGCTTGGGGGACCTAAGGAACACTGAAGCTTTCTTT. Its protein product is CASSLGDLRNTEAFF.

V and J are TRBV28 and TRBJ2-3, with D perhaps matching TRBD1 or TRBD2 (6 bases each). The germline V gene encodes CDR1 MDHEN and CDR2 SYDVKM. The CDR3 loop spans 15 amino acids. Trimming removed 7 bases from V and 3 bases from J, with 17 bases in between. Here the CDR3 reads CASTLEGVRTDTQYF. CDR3 DNA sequence: TGTGCCAGCACCCTGGAGGGGGTAAGGACAGATACGCAGTATTTT. Using reference TRBV28 and TRBJ2-3 for the parts outside the CDR3, the full variable domain is DVKVTQSSRYLVKRTGEKVFLECVQDMDHENMFWYRQDPGLGLRLIYFSYDVKMKEKGDIPEGYSVSREKKERFSLILESASTNQTSMYLCASTLEGVRTDTQYFGPGTRLTVL.

The rearrangement uses TRBV20-1 and TRBJ2-7; 11 bases line up with TRBD2. With V trimmed by 6 bases and J by 4 bases, 8 bases remained unmatched. This CDR3 is built from 14 residues. CDR1 and CDR2 from the germline V gene are DFQATT and SNEGSKA (reference sequence). Written as DNA, the CDR3 is TGCAGTGCGGGAGGACTAGCGGGTGTGTACGAGCAGTACTTC. It translates to CSAGGLAGVYEQYF.

This clonotype occurred a few times. V and J are TRBV7-9 and TRBJ2-5; D may correspond to TRBD1 or TRBD2 (7 bases each). Between the trimmed V and J ends, which lost 3 bases and 3 bases, there was a span of 14 bases. The germline CDR1 and CDR2 sequences are SEHNR and FQNEAQ (reference sequence). The CDR3 consists of 15 residues. This CDR3 reads CASSLRGGTEETQYF. CDR3 sequence (DNA): TGTGCCAGCAGCTTGCGGGGAGGGACAGAAGAGACCCAGTACTTC.

This clonotype was seen only a few times. This chain links TRBV5-4 with TRBJ2-1, with D perhaps being TRBD1 or TRBD2 (6 bases each). CDR3 size: 16 residues. V dropped 4 bases and J dropped 7 bases, with 21 bases sitting between them. Germline lookup yields CDR1 SGHNT and CDR2 YYREEE (reference sequence). The CDR3 DNA follows: TGTGCCAGCAGCCCCGGGGGCGGTAACCGCCTAAATGAGCAGTTCTTC. Protein sequence: CASSPGGGNRLNEQFF.

The V and J genes are TRBV15 and TRBJ1-1, with a weak D call TRBD1 (5 bases). The CDR3 is made up of 13 amino acids. Germline V CDR1 and CDR2: LNHNV, YYDKDF (reference sequence). The V end lost 5 bases, the J end lost 4 bases, and 11 bases lay between the germline ends. The CDR3 coding sequence is TGTGCCACCAGCGTGGGGAGGGGCACTGAAGCTTTCTTT. Its protein product is CATSVGRGTEAFF.

The gene calls are TRBV28 and TRBJ1-1; D remains ambiguous. V lost 8 bases and J lost 1, with 11 bases in between. CDR1 MDHEN and CDR2 SYDVKM come from the germline V gene. The CDR3 is 13 residues long. The CDR3 DNA is TGTGCCAGCGTGATAGGGAAGAACACTGAAGCTTTCTTT. Translated, it gives CASVIGKNTEAFF.

This clonotype has ten or more counts. The V and J genes are TRBV2 and TRBJ1-5; the D is unclear. Trimming took off 3 bases at V and 2 bases at J, with 8 bases between the two ends. The CDR3 has 14 amino acids. Germline-derived CDR1 and CDR2 are SNHLY and FYNNEI. CDR3 loop: CASSDHRGNQPQHF. DNA for the CDR3: TGTGCCAGCAGTGACCACCGGGGCAATCAGCCCCAGCATTTT.

This clonotype showed up many times. The chain recombines TRBV27 with TRBJ1-5; no clear D. V lost 5 bases and J lost 3, with 8 bases in between. The CDR3 spans 13 residues. CDR1 is MNHEY and CDR2 is SMNVEV in the germline V gene (reference sequence). This chain's CDR3 is CASSPRDNQPQHF. CDR3 nucleotides: TGTGCCAGCAGTCCCCGGGACAATCAGCCCCAGCATTTT.

This chain links TRBV30 with TRBJ2-1; 9 bases match TRBD2. The V and J ends lost 2 bases and 2 bases, in that order; junction bases with no gene match: 4. The CDR3 sequence is 15 residues long. Germline assignment: CDR1 GTSNPN and CDR2 SVGIG (reference sequence). The CDR3 DNA is TGTGCCTGGAGTCCCTTAGCGGGGGCCTACAATGAGCAGTTCTTC. Protein: CAWSPLAGAYNEQFF.

This chain uses TRBV7-2 with TRBJ2-3, with D tentatively TRBD1 (6 bases). V shed 3 bases and J shed 7 bases, with 17 bases lying between them. The CDR3 totals 15 residues. CDR1 and CDR2 (germline): SGHTA, FQGNSA. CDR3 DNA sequence: TGTGCCAGCAGCTTTACAGGACCCCAGGGGCATACGCAGTATTTT. This encodes CASSFTGPQGHTQYF. Full variable domain (missing parts from reference TRBV7-2 and TRBJ2-3): GAGVSQSPSNKVTEKGKDVELRCDPISGHTALYWYRQSLGQGLEFLIYFQGNSAPDKSGLPSDRFSAERTGGSVSTLTIQRTQQEDSAVYLCASSFTGPQGHTQYFGPGTRLTVL.

The chain links TRBV12-3 or TRBV12-4 to TRBJ1-1; 10 positions match TRBD1. With 11 bases clipped from V and 1 base from J, the junction kept 7 bases outside the gene matches. The CDR3 is 14 residues long. The CDR3: CAVRDRGSNTEAFF. In DNA form, the CDR3 reads TGTGCCGTCCGGGACAGGGGCTCGAACACTGAAGCTTTCTTT.

The table lists this clonotype with a few counts. This chain uses TRBV12-3 or TRBV12-4 with TRBJ2-5; D tentatively reads TRBD1 or TRBD2 (6 bases each). The CDR3 covers 15 residues. V was cut by 2 bases and J by 5 bases, with 15 bases left in between. The CDR3 spells CASSLSGGPEETQYF. Here the CDR3 DNA reads TGTGCCAGCAGTTTAAGTGGGGGGCCTGAGGAGACCCAGTACTTC.

The chain couples TRBV7-9 to TRBJ2-7; the D is unclear. Germline V gives CDR1 SEHNR, CDR2 FQNEAQ (reference sequence). V lost 5 bases and J lost 3, with 11 bases in between. CDR3 length: 13 amino acids. In DNA, the CDR3 is TGTGCCAGCAGCACGGTCCTTAACTACGAGCAGTACTTC. Amino acids: CASSTVLNYEQYF.

This chain links TRBV4-2 with TRBJ2-5; D is unresolved. V was clipped by 1 base and J by 7 bases, with 10 bases between them. The CDR3 has 13 residues. Looked up from germline, CDR1 is LGHNA and CDR2 is YNFKEQ. CDR3 region: CASSQALGVTQYF. Written as DNA, the CDR3 is TGTGCCAGCAGCCAAGCCCTTGGTGTGACCCAGTACTTC.

This clonotype showed up just a few times. The chain carries TRBV10-3 and TRBJ1-1; D remains ambiguous. This CDR3 comprises 13 residues. V lost 2 bases to trimming and J lost 0 bases, with 4 bases between them. Per the germline V gene, CDR1 is ENHRY and CDR2 is SYGVKD. The CDR3 DNA reads as TGTGCCATCAGTGAGAGGGTGAACACTGAAGCTTTCTTT. This gives the protein CAISERVNTEAFF.

V is TRBV7-3 and J is TRBJ1-2, with D tentatively TRBD1 (6 bases). CDR1 is SGHTA, CDR2 FQGTGA, per germline. CDR3 length equals 17 residues. The V end was cut by 5 bases, the J end by 4 bases, with 23 bases between. CDR3: CASSPQGRGPNFYGYTF. CDR3 DNA sequence: TGTGCCAGCAGCCCGCAGGGCAGGGGTCCCAATTTCTATGGCTACACCTTC.

The CDR3 DNA is TGTGCCAGTAGTTCCCCGATACAGGGAGGGGTCTATGGCTACACCTTC. Encoded protein: CASSSPIQGGVYGYTF. The chain employs TRBV19 and TRBJ1-2; perhaps TRBD1 as D (6 bases). With 5 bases removed from V and 4 bases from J, the gap between germline ends came to 20 bases. There are 16 residues in the CDR3. CDR1 and CDR2 (germline): LNHDA, SQIVND (reference sequence).

The chain carries TRBV9 and TRBJ2-7; weak D call: TRBD1 (5 bases). The germline V gene encodes CDR1 SGDLS and CDR2 YYNGEE. This CDR3 comprises 15 residues. Trimming shortened V by 4 bases and J by 4 bases, and 18 bases separated the two germline ends. The CDR3 loop reads CASSPAKGVGYEQYF. In DNA form, the CDR3 reads TGTGCCAGCAGCCCTGCCAAAGGGGTCGGGTACGAGCAGTACTTC.

This clonotype was observed a handful of times. The chain has TRBV13 and TRBJ2-7, with 8 bases identical to TRBD1. The germline V gene encodes CDR1 PRHDT and CDR2 FYEKMQ (reference sequence). J lost 3 bases, V lost 5 bases, and 6 bases had no gene match. CDR3 length: 14 amino acids. CDR3 bases: TGTGCCAGCAGCCACGCCGGACAGGGCTACGAGCAGTACTTC. Translation: CASSHAGQGYEQYF.

V gene TRBV28 combines with J gene TRBJ2-1; a possible D gene is TRBD2 (6 bases). Deletions cut 3 bases from V and 8 bases from J, with 17 bases between. CDR3 size: 15 residues. Germline-derived CDR1 and CDR2 are MDHEN and SYDVKM. The CDR3 here is CASSFAGGPGDEQFF. The CDR3 DNA reads as TGTGCCAGCAGTTTCGCCGGAGGCCCGGGGGATGAGCAGTTCTTC.

This clonotype was counted many times. The chain carries TRBV12-5 and TRBJ2-1; 10 bases align to TRBD2. Trimming at V came to 6 bases and at J to 5 bases, leaving 10 bases not matched to a gene. CDR1 and CDR2 (germline): LGHNT, FRNRAP. The CDR3 consists of 16 residues. DNA of the CDR3: TGTGCTAGTGGCGCATCCGGGACTAGCGCACACAATGAGCAGTTCTTC. It specifies CASGASGTSAHNEQFF. Using reference TRBV12-5 and TRBJ2-1 for the parts outside the CDR3, the full variable domain is DARVTQTPRHKVTEMGQEVTMRCQPILGHNTVFWYRQTMMQGLELLAYFRNRAPLDDSGMPKDRFSAEMPDATLATLKIQPSEPRDSAVYFCASGASGTSAHNEQFFGPGTRLTVL.

This clonotype was picked up a small number of times. J is TRBJ2-7 and V is TRBV24-1; D gene uncertain. Germline V CDR1 and CDR2: KGHDR, SFDVKD. This CDR3 contains 13 residues. V was clipped by 0 bases and J by 6 bases, with 8 bases between them. The CDR3 sequence is CATSDLESGEQYF. The CDR3 bases are TGTGCCACCAGTGATTTGGAGAGTGGCGAGCAGTACTTC.

This clonotype was picked up a small number of times. The chain carries TRBV5-1 and TRBJ1-1, with TRBD1 matching over 7 bases. V lost 3 bases, J lost 0 bases, and 17 bases stayed unmatched. Looked up from germline, CDR1 is SGHRS and CDR2 is YFSETQ. The CDR3 runs to 19 residues. The CDR3 here is CASSSPWGARTGMNTEAFF. In DNA form, the CDR3 reads TGCGCCAGCAGCTCACCCTGGGGCGCAAGGACAGGCATGAACACTGAAGCTTTCTTT.

This chain joins TRBV2 and TRBJ2-7; TRBD1 matches 10 bases. V gave up 4 bases and J gave up 4 bases; unmatched junction bases: 7. There are 15 residues in the CDR3. Germline V gene lookup returns CDR1 SNHLY and CDR2 FYNNEI. CDR3 amino acids: CASSGGDRGRYEQYF. CDR3 coding DNA: TGTGCCAGCAGTGGGGGGGACAGGGGACGGTACGAGCAGTACTTC.